This passage covers 25 T cell receptor beta chains from one sample sequenced in a study of cytomegalovirus exposure and HLA in healthy donors. Both 60 Vbeta primers and 13 Jbeta primers went into the PCR. Sequencing used immunoSEQ multiplex PCR; TCRdb keeps in-frame clones, though not all of them. The data show 150,000 to 200,000 clones, roughly 80% seen once. The sequenced sample consisted of PBMCs. These receptors all come from a man younger than 35 in good health and CMV-seropositive.

The DNA for the CDR3 is TGTGCCAGCAGTGATGTTCGAGCGAAAGTTAATGAAAAACTGTTTTTT. It encodes CASSDVRAKVNEKLFF. The chain joins TRBV2 to TRBJ1-4; D gene ambiguous. Trimming removed 3 bases at V and 4 bases at J, with 15 bases between. Germline V gene data show CDR1 as SNHLY and CDR2 as FYNNEI. The CDR3 loop spans 16 amino acids.

Notes on this clone: The junction and the germline gene differ at one end; a read error may be behind it. This sequence joins TRBV7-9 and TRBJ2-7; 10 bases align to TRBD2. The CDR3 covers 16 residues. The germline CDR1 and CDR2 sequences are SEHNR and FQNEAQ (reference sequence). The CDR3 DNA sequence: TGTTCCAGCAGCTTAGGGTCTAGCGGGAGTTACGACGAGCAGTACTTC. This translates into CSSSLGSSGSYDEQYF.

The gene calls are TRBV14 and TRBJ2-3, with D perhaps TRBD2 (6 bases). V lost 7 bases, J lost 5 bases, and 16 bases lay in between. The CDR3 has 14 residues. CDR1 and CDR2 (germline): SGHDN, FVKESK. The CDR3 protein is CASNPAGIRDTQYF. The DNA for the CDR3 is TGTGCCAGCAATCCTGCGGGGATTCGAGATACGCAGTATTTT.

The V and J genes are TRBV21-1 and TRBJ2-7; the D call of TRBD2 is as the table states it, not checked on the DNA. TRBV21-1 has pseudogene status. This CDR3 has 15 amino acids. This chain's CDR3 is CAGRPRDFQSYEQYF. The CDR3 nucleotides are TGTGCCGGCAGACCACGGGACTTCCAATCCTACGAGCAGTACTTC.

The rearrangement uses TRBV5-1 and TRBJ2-1; 7 bases line up with TRBD1. This CDR3 spans 15 amino acids. After removal of 4 bases from V and 0 bases from J, the junction contained 4 bases not matched to a gene. The germline V gene has CDR1 SGHRS and CDR2 YFSETQ. The DNA for the CDR3 is TGCGCCAGCAGCCCAAGACAGGGCTCCTACAATGAGCAGTTCTTC. Translated: CASSPRQGSYNEQFF.

There are a few counts of this clone. The V call is TRBV6-1, the J call TRBJ1-2; 9 bases agree with TRBD1. The trim removed 3 bases at V and 3 bases at J, leaving 8 bases unmatched. The CDR3 runs 16 residues. In germline, CDR1 is MNHNS, CDR2 SASEGT. The DNA for the CDR3 is TGTGCCAGCAGTGACTACACCGGGACAGGGTACTATGGCTACACCTTC. Its protein product is CASSDYTGTGYYGYTF.

The count of this clone is one. The chain joins TRBV30 to TRBJ1-1; a weak D match, TRBD1 (6 bases). Trimming removed 0 bases at V and 3 bases at J, with 11 bases between. CDR1 is GTSNPN and CDR2 is SVGIG in the germline V gene (reference sequence). The length of the CDR3 is 14 residues. DNA for the CDR3: TGTGCCTGGAGTGTACTGGGGGCGGACACTGAAGCTTTCTTT. Translating it yields CAWSVLGADTEAFF.

The V and J genes are TRBV27 and TRBJ2-1; 9 bases agree with TRBD1. The ends lost 0 bases at V and 1 base at J; junction bases unmatched: 1. The CDR3 sequence is 16 residues long. Germline values: CDR1 MNHEY, CDR2 SMNVEV (reference sequence). The CDR3 region has the DNA TGTGCCAGCAGTTTATCGGGACAGGGATCCTACAATGAGCAGTTCTTC. Amino acid sequence: CASSLSGQGSYNEQFF.

J is TRBJ2-5 and V is TRBV7-2; 11 bases fit TRBD2. V gave up 5 bases and J gave up 5 bases; unmatched junction bases: 7. The length of the CDR3 is 15 residues. CDR1 and CDR2 (germline): SGHTA, FQGNSA. Here the CDR3 DNA reads TGTGCCAGCAGCCCCAGACTAGCGGGGCGGGAGACCCAGTACTTC. It specifies CASSPRLAGRETQYF.

This chain links TRBV7-8 with TRBJ2-1; 9 positions match TRBD1. The CDR3 has 15 residues. CDR1 is SGHVS and CDR2 is FQNEAQ in the germline V gene. V lost 5 bases to trimming and J lost 4 bases; unmatched junction nucleotides: 6. CDR3 sequence (DNA): TGTGCCAGCAGCCGGGACAGGGCTTTATACAATGAGCAGTTCTTC. Translating gives CASSRDRALYNEQFF.

The chain combines TRBV5-1 with TRBJ2-1; 11 nucleotides agree with TRBD1. Germline CDR1 reads SGHRS; CDR2 reads YFSETQ. The CDR3 contains 16 residues. V shed 4 bases, J shed 8 bases, and the junction held 11 bases outside the gene matches. As DNA, the CDR3 is TGCGCCAGCAGCACTTCCCCGGGACAGGGGGTCTATGAGCAGTTCTTC. This gives the protein CASSTSPGQGVYEQFF.

This clone occurred once. This chain links TRBV27 with TRBJ2-2, with 7 positions matching TRBD2. The germline gives CDR1 MNHEY, CDR2 SMNVEV (reference sequence). This CDR3 contains 15 residues. V lost 2 bases, J lost 6 bases, and 6 bases stayed unmatched. In DNA, the CDR3 is TGTGCCAGCAGTTTAAGGTATCTAGCGGCCGGGGAGCTGTTTTTT. This translates into CASSLRYLAAGELFF.

There are a few counts of this clone. CDR3 loop: CASSGDGTVDYGYTF. The CDR3 DNA is TGTGCCAGCAGCGGAGACGGGACAGTCGACTATGGCTACACCTTC. V and J are TRBV5-6 and TRBJ1-2, with 7 bases lining up with TRBD1. Germline CDR1 and CDR2: SGHDT and YYEEEE. Germline trimming cut 4 bases from V and 3 bases from J; bases unmatched to any gene: 9. CDR3 length: 15 residues.

This clone showed up just a few times. Distinct nucleotide sequences in the sample also encode this CDR3. The chain links TRBV5-1 to TRBJ2-7, with a tentative D call TRBD2 (5 bases). Germline assignment: CDR1 SGHRS and CDR2 YFSETQ. The CDR3 has 12 amino acids. V was cut by 2 bases and J by 3 bases, with 6 bases left in between. The CDR3 sequence is CASSLTSYEQYF. The CDR3 coding sequence is TGCGCCAGCAGCTTAACTAGCTACGAGCAGTACTTC.

The chain has TRBV19 and TRBJ1-3; 10 bases are a match to TRBD1. The CDR3 runs to 16 residues. Germline CDR1 is LNHDA and CDR2 is SQIVND (reference sequence). The ends lost 8 bases at V and 3 bases at J; junction bases unmatched: 10. The CDR3 is CASQIGDRGFGNTIYF. The CDR3, as DNA: TGTGCCAGTCAAATCGGGGACAGGGGTTTTGGAAACACCATATATTTT.

This chain links TRBV15 with TRBJ2-6; tentative D call: TRBD1 (5 bases). Looked up from germline, CDR1 is LNHNV and CDR2 is YYDKDF (reference sequence). The CDR3 sequence is 17 residues long. With 2 bases removed from V and 2 bases from J, the gap between germline ends came to 13 bases. The CDR3 sequence is CATSRPGLGPGANVLTF. For the CDR3, the DNA is TGTGCCACCAGCAGACCAGGGCTGGGGCCTGGGGCCAACGTCCTGACTTTC.

The rearrangement joins TRBV5-6 to TRBJ2-3, with 11 bases matching TRBD2. The J segment lost 2 bases and the V segment lost 6 bases, leaving 8 bases of the junction unmatched. The CDR3 has 16 residues. CDR1 and CDR2 (germline): SGHDT, YYEEEE. DNA for the CDR3: TGTGCCAGCAACCCTATAGCGGGAGGGGTCACAGATACGCAGTATTTT. This translates into CASNPIAGGVTDTQYF.

The genes are TRBV6-6 and TRBJ1-1; 8 positions agree with TRBD1. Unmatched junction bases numbered 5, after V lost 2 bases and J lost 12 bases. From germline, CDR1 is MNHNY and CDR2 SVGAGI (reference sequence). The CDR3 runs to 12 residues. Here the CDR3 reads CASSYTTGESFF. Here the CDR3 DNA reads TGTGCCAGCAGTTACACGACAGGGGAGTCTTTCTTT.

This clone showed up just a few times. The genes are TRBV7-2 and TRBJ1-5; D gene ambiguous. Germline-derived CDR1 and CDR2 are SGHTA and FQGNSA. This CDR3 comprises 14 residues. Trimming pared 5 bases from V and 0 bases from J, leaving 8 bases between. The CDR3 is CASSPEYSNQPQHF. The CDR3 coding sequence is TGTGCCAGCAGCCCGGAGTATAGCAATCAGCCCCAGCATTTT.

J is TRBJ2-5 and V is TRBV30; 9 nucleotides align to TRBD2. CDR1 and CDR2 from the germline V gene are GTSNPN and SVGIG (reference sequence). The CDR3 spans 13 residues. Germline trimming cut 3 bases from V and 5 bases from J; bases unmatched to any gene: 4. The CDR3 DNA follows: TGTGCCTGGAGCGGGACTAGCTGGGAGACCCAGTACTTC. Translated, it gives CAWSGTSWETQYF. The full variable domain, completed using reference TRBV30 and TRBJ2-5, is SQTIHQWPATLVQPVGSPLSLECTVEGTSNPNLYWYRQAAGRGLQLLFYSVGIGQISSEVPQNLSASRPQDRQFILSSKKLLLSDSGFYLCAWSGTSWETQYFGPGTRLLVL.

The chain's CDR3 is CASRQGYAEAFF. In DNA form, the CDR3 reads TGTGCCAGCAGACAGGGCTACGCTGAAGCTTTCTTT. The chain is built from TRBV27 and TRBJ1-1; a weak D match, TRBD1 (6 bases). CDR3 size: 12 residues. The V end lost 6 bases, the J end lost 6 bases, and 11 bases lay between the germline ends. In germline, CDR1 is MNHEY, CDR2 SMNVEV (reference sequence).

V gene TRBV6-6 combines with J gene TRBJ1-1, with 7 bases identical to TRBD1. The CDR3 is 15 residues long. Germline V gives CDR1 MNHNY, CDR2 SVGAGI (reference sequence). The junction had 8 bases not matched to a gene; V was cut back by 6 bases and J by 1 base. The CDR3 DNA follows: TGTGCCAGCAGCCACCAGGGGGAGGCGAACACTGAAGCTTTCTTT. It specifies CASSHQGEANTEAFF.

This clone was recorded once. The rearrangement uses TRBV5-1 and TRBJ2-1; TRBD2 agrees at 11 bases. The CDR3 has 16 residues. Germline CDR1 and CDR2: SGHRS and YFSETQ. The J segment lost 5 bases and the V segment lost 0 bases, leaving 4 bases of the junction unmatched. CDR3 sequence: CASSLGLAGRNNEQFF. The CDR3 DNA reads as TGCGCCAGCAGCTTGGGACTAGCGGGGCGAAACAATGAGCAGTTCTTC.

This clone appeared a few times. The chain has TRBV9 and TRBJ2-5, with 8 bases matching TRBD2. Germline V lookup: CDR1 SGDLS, CDR2 YYNGEE. The CDR3 totals 17 residues. With 0 bases clipped from V and 1 base from J, the junction kept 8 bases outside the gene matches. The CDR3 DNA follows: TGTGCCAGCAGCGTAGGGGTCGGGGGGGGATCCCAAGAGACCCAGTACTTC. Its translation is CASSVGVGGGSQETQYF.

V gene TRBV21-1 combines with J gene TRBJ2-7; TRBD2, the D gene given by the table, was not confirmed from the DNA. TRBV21-1 is termed a pseudogene. The length of the CDR3 is 16 residues. The CDR3 bases are TGTGCCAGCAGCAAACTGGGAGGTGGGCGGGAGTACGAGCAGTACTTC. This codes for CASSKLGGGREYEQYF.